The following is a T cell receptor (beta chain) sequence with its context. As yet, its antigen is unknown. The data were taken from a study of shared clonotypes between healthy human individuals. Study-level findings and limits: Incomplete sequencing of sorted subsets was indicated by rarefaction despite large depth. Genetic and exposure-history diversity was limited by the small donor number. When naive CD4 clonotypes were compared across a few donors, 4% to 5.5% were shared.

As defined, naive CD8 cells were CD45RO-negative and positively selected for CCR7, with terminally differentiated effector memory CD45RA+ cells excluded. Donors comprised healthy HIV-negative adults lacking recent acute infections or vaccinations. The CDR3 loop spans 15 amino acids. CDR1 is SQVTM, CDR2 ANQGSEA, per germline. V trimming: 2 bases; J trimming: 5 bases; junction bases outside the gene matches: 9. This table comes from immunoSEQ multiplex PCR, and its TCRdb copy is limited to in-frame clones, with some not included. The repertoire consists of roughly 550,000 clones, with about 95% occurring once and the leading ten covering 0.09% to 0.13%.

The source material was naive CD8+ T cells sorted from blood. This sequence joins TRBV29-1 and TRBJ2-1; 7 positions agree with TRBD2. The TCR originated in a woman in her twenties or thirties in good health. CDR3 in DNA: TGCAGCGTTGAAAACGGTGCGGGAGAGCACAATGAGCAGTTCTTC. It specifies CSVENGAGEHNEQFF.